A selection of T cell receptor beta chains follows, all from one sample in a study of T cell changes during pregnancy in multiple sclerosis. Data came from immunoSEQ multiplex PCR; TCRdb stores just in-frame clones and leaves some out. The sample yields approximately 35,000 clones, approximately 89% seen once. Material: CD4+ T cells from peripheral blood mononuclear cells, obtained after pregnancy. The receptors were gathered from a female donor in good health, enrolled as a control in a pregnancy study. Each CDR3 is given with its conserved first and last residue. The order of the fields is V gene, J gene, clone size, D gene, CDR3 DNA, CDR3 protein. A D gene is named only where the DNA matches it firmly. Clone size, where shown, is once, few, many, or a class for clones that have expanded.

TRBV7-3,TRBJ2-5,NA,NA,TGTGCCAGCAGCATAGACACCCAAGAGACCCAGTACTTC,CASSIDTQETQYF
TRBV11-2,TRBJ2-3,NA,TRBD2,TGTGCCAGCACCGCGACTAGCGTTAGCACAGATACGCAGTATTTT,CASTATSVSTDTQYF
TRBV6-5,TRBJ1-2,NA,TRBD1,TGTGCCAGCAGTTACGGGGCAGGGGGAACCTATGGCTACACCTTC,CASSYGAGGTYGYTF
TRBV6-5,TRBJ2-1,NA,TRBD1,TGTGCCAGCACACCGGGACAGGCCTACAATGAGCAGTTCTTC,CASTPGQAYNEQFF
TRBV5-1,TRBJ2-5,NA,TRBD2,TGCGCCAGCAGCTACCGGACTAGCGGGGACAAGACCCAGTACTTC,CASSYRTSGDKTQYF
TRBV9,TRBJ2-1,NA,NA,TGTGCCAGCAGCGTACAGGGGACCCCTTGGAATGAGCAGTTCTTC,CASSVQGTPWNEQFF
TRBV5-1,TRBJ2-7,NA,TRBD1,TGCGCCAGCAGCTTTTCTACCGGGACAGGGACCCACGAGCAGTACTTC,CASSFSTGTGTHEQYF
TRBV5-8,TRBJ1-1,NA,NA,TGTGCCAGCAGCTTGTATCTGAACACTGAAGCTTTCTTT,CASSLYLNTEAFF
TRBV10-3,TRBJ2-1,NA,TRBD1,TGTGCCATCAGTTACACGACAGGGTCCCATGAGCAGTTCTTC,CAISYTTGSHEQFF
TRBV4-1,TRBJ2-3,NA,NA,TGCGCCAGCAGCCGGGGAGACACAGATACGCAGTATTTT,CASSRGDTDTQYF
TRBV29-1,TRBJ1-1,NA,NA,TGCAGCGTTGCTGGGGGCAACACTGAAGCTTTCTTT,CSVAGGNTEAFF
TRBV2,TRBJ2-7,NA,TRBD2,TGTGCCAGCAGTACGACTAGCGGAATCTCCTACGAGCAGTACTTC,CASSTTSGISYEQYF
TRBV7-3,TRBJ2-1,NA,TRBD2,TGTGCCAGCAGCCCCGAAGGGACTAGCAGAAGCAATGAGCAGTTCTTC,CASSPEGTSRSNEQFF
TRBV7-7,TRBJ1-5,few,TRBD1,TGTGCTAGCAGCTTCAGGGGGCGCGTGGATAGCAATCAGCCCCAGCATTTT,CASSFRGRVDSNQPQHF
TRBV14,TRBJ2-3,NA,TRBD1,TGTGCCAGCAGCCAAGAAACAGGGGGACTCTCCCCAGATACGCAGTATTTT,CASSQETGGLSPDTQYF
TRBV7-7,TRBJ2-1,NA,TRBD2,TGTGCCAGCAGCCCACTTAGCGGGGGGTCCTACAATGAGCAGTTCTTC,CASSPLSGGSYNEQFF
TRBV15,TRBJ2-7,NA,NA,TGTGCCACCAGCAGAGATCGCGGGAAGGCAGTCACCTACGAGCAGTACTTC,CATSRDRGKAVTYEQYF
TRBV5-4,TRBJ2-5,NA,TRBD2,TGTGCCAGCAGCTTGGCCGGGCGGGGGGGGTACCAAGAGACCCAGTACTTC,CASSLAGRGGYQETQYF
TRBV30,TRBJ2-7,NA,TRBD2,TGTGCCTGGACCCTCTCCGGGACTAGCGGAACCTCCTACGAGCAGTACTTC,CAWTLSGTSGTSYEQYF
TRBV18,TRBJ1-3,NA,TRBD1,TGTGCCAGCTCACCACAGGGGGCGCCTGGAAACACCATATATTTT,CASSPQGAPGNTIYF
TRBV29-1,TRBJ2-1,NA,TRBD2,TGCAGCGTTGGGAGCGGGGGGGGAGGTGAGCAGTTCTTC,CSVGSGGGGEQFF
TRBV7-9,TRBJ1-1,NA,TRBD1,TGTGCCAGCAGCTCAAGTGGGACAGGGGGGAACACTGAAGCTTTCTTT,CASSSSGTGGNTEAFF